The present TCR beta chain was sequenced within a study of spatial heterogeneity in lung cancer. Sample time point: sample taken at primary tumor resection. Whole RNA was taken from tumor, nontumor lung or frozen PBMC; it was then sequenced unsorted. This clonotype was detected many times. Being off target in a library aimed at alpha chains, this beta chain has a size of little meaning. Every TCR cDNA molecule carried a tag that served as a unique molecular identifier. TCRdb redid the calling of the 5' RACE reads with MiXCR, one entry per CDR3 protein. The sample contains over 10,000 distinct CDR3 sequences, 3% to 5% of which appear only once. Sequenced here: PBMCs, sampled at surgery. This TCR was sampled from a male donor with early-stage non-small cell lung cancer.

DNA for the CDR3: TGTGCCAGCAGCCCGGTAGCGCCCTCCTACAATGAGCAGTTCTTC. It is translated as CASSPVAPSYNEQFF. The chain has TRBV7-8 and TRBJ2-1; TRBD2 is a possible D gene (5 bases). The CDR3 is 15 residues long. The germline V gene encodes CDR1 SGHVS and CDR2 FQNEAQ. Trimming left V 5 bases short and J 0 bases short, with 11 bases between.